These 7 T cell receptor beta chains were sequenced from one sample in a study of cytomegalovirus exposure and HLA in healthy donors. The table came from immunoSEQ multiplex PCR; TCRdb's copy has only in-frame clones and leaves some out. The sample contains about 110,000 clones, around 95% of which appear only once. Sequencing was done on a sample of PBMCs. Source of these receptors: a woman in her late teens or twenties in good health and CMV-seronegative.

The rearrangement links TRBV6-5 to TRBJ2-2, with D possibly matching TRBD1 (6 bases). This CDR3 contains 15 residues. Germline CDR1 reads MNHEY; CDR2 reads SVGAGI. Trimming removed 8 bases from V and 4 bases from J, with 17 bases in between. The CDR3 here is CASRPPGVTTGELFF. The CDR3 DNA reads TGTGCCAGCCGCCCCCCAGGGGTTACCACCGGGGAGCTGTTTTTT.

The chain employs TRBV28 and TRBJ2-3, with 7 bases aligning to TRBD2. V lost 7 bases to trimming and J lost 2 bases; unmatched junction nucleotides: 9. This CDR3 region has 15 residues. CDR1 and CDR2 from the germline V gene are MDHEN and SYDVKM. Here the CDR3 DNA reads TGTGCCAGCACCCCGTGGGGGGGGGACACAGATACGCAGTATTTT. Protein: CASTPWGGDTDTQYF.

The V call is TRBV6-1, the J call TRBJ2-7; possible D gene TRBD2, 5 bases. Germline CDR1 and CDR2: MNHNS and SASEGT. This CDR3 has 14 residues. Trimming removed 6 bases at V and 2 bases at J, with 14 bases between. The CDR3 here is CASRTSHGAYEQYF. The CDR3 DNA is TGTGCCAGCAGAACATCTCACGGGGCCTACGAGCAGTACTTC.

CDR3 coding DNA: TGTGCCAGCAGGCTACAGGGAGCTAACTATGGCTACACCTTC. Encoded protein: CASRLQGANYGYTF. V and J are TRBV28 and TRBJ1-2; possibly TRBD1 for D (6 bases). Per germline, CDR1 MDHEN and CDR2 SYDVKM. V was trimmed by 6 bases and J by 0 bases, leaving 11 bases between them. The CDR3 is made up of 14 amino acids.

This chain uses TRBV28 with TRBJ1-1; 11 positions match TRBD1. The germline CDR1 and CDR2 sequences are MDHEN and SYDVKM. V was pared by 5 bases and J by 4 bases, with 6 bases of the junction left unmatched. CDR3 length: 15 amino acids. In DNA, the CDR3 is TGTGCCAGCAGTCGGACAGGGGGCTTAGGCACTGAAGCTTTCTTT. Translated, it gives CASSRTGGLGTEAFF.

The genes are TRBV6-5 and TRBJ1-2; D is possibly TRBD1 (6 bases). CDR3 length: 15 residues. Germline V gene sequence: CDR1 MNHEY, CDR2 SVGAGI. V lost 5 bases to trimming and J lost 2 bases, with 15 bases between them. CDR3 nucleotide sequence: TGTGCCAGCAGTACCCCACGGACAGCGAACTATGGCTACACCTTC. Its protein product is CASSTPRTANYGYTF.

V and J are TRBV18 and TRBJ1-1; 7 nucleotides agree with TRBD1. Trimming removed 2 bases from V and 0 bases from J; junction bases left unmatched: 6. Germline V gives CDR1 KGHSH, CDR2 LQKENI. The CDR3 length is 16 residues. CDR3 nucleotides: TGTGCCAGCTCACCATATCCAGGGGGATTGAACACTGAAGCTTTCTTT. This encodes CASSPYPGGLNTEAFF.